The rows below give T cell receptor beta chains drawn from one sample of a study of CD8+ T cells in alopecia areata. The method was immunoSEQ multiplex PCR; TCRdb's version includes in-frame clones alone and lacks a portion of them. Seen here are fewer than 250,000 clones, around 56% observed once, and the top ten hold less than 0.8%. Sequenced here: CD4+ T cells sorted from blood, sampled at week 4, from a patient treated with tofacitinib. The receptors here all came from a human donor with alopecia areata. Both conserved end residues are part of each CDR3. Each record gives: D gene, clone size, J gene, V gene, CDR3 protein, CDR3 DNA. A D gene is named only where the DNA matches it firmly. Some rows mark clone size as missing; the rest say once, few, many or name a class of expanded clone.

.	few	TRBJ2-7	TRBV7-8	CASSLGGASSYEQYF	TGTGCCAGCAGCTTAGGAGGGGCCAGCTCCTACGAGCAGTACTTC
.	.	TRBJ1-1	TRBV7-6	CASSSRAVGAGVNIAEAFF	TGTGCCAGCAGCTCGAGAGCCGTCGGGGCAGGGGTTAACATTGCTGAAGCTTTCTTT
.	.	TRBJ2-1	TRBV5-1	CASSLVSVSYEQFF	TGCGCCAGCAGCTTGGTTTCGGTATCGTATGAGCAGTTCTTC
.	.	TRBJ2-1	TRBV2	CASLLDRPFNEQFF	TGTGCCAGCCTCTTGGACAGACCCTTCAATGAGCAGTTCTTC
.	.	TRBJ2-4	TRBV27	CASSPEYTDLAKNIQYF	TGTGCCAGCAGTCCAGAGTATACGGATCTAGCCAAAAACATTCAGTACTTC
TRBD1	.	TRBJ2-7	TRBV23-1	CASSQSGRGPYEQYF	TGCGCCAGCAGTCAATCGGGCAGGGGGCCCTACGAGCAGTACTTC
.	.	TRBJ2-7	TRBV29-1	CSVEQGSSYEQYF	TGCAGCGTTGAACAGGGGAGCTCCTACGAGCAGTACTTC
.	.	TRBJ2-7	TRBV6-5	CASTASQRSYEQYF	TGTGCCAGCACCGCGTCCCAACGATCCTACGAGCAGTACTTC
.	.	TRBJ2-7	TRBV2	CASTLGGEQYF	TGTGCCAGCACATTAGGGGGCGAGCAGTACTTC
TRBD2	.	TRBJ2-5	TRBV7-2	CASSSGLAGETQYF	TGTGCCAGCAGCTCGGGACTAGCGGGAGAGACCCAGTACTTC
TRBD2	.	TRBJ2-1	TRBV5-1	CASSPASGKWNEQFF	TGCGCCAGCAGCCCAGCCAGCGGGAAGTGGAATGAGCAGTTCTTC
.	.	TRBJ1-1	TRBV5-1	CASSLERMNTEAFF	TGCGCCAGCAGCTTGGAGCGGATGAACACTGAAGCTTTCTTT
.	many	TRBJ2-7	TRBV7-2	CASSSLRVNSYEQYF	TGTGCCAGCAGCTCCCTTAGGGTTAACTCCTACGAGCAGTACTTC
.	.	TRBJ1-3	TRBV6-5	CASSSGVQTSGNTIYF	TGTGCCAGCAGTTCAGGGGTCCAAACCTCTGGAAACACCATATATTTT
TRBD2	.	TRBJ2-7	TRBV9	CASSVGTSGIYEQYF	TGTGCCAGCAGCGTAGGGACTAGCGGAATCTACGAGCAGTACTTC
.	.	TRBJ1-5	TRBV15	CATSRGDRRSNQPQHF	TGTGCCACCAGCAGAGGCGACAGACGTAGCAATCAGCCCCAGCATTTT
.	few	TRBJ2-3	TRBV29-1	CSVEGPTDTQYF	TGCAGCGTTGAGGGGCCAACAGATACGCAGTATTTT
.	few	TRBJ2-2	TRBV5-1	CASSLALSGPVNTGELFF	TGCGCCAGCAGCTTGGCTCTCTCGGGACCGGTGAACACCGGGGAGCTGTTTTTT
.	.	TRBJ2-4	TRBV30	CAWKMAGNKNIQYF	TGTGCCTGGAAAATGGCCGGAAACAAAAACATTCAGTACTTC
.	.	TRBJ2-1	TRBV15	CATSRGPYYEQFF	TGTGCCACCAGCAGAGGCCCGTACTATGAGCAGTTCTTC
.	.	TRBJ2-4	TRBV6-5	CASSWTVPFAKNIQYF	TGTGCCAGCAGTTGGACAGTCCCTTTTGCCAAAAACATTCAGTACTTC
.	.	TRBJ2-7	TRBV29-1	CSVAGQSGDEQYF	TGCAGCGTTGCCGGACAGTCTGGAGACGAGCAGTACTTC
.	.	TRBJ1-1	TRBV2	CASTKTQGPNTEAFF	TGTGCCAGCACCAAAACCCAAGGTCCGAACACTGAAGCTTTCTTT
TRBD1	.	TRBJ1-2	TRBV29-1	CSVYAGTAGYGYTF	TGCAGCGTCTACGCCGGGACAGCGGGCTATGGCTACACCTTC
TRBD1	.	TRBJ1-1	TRBV6-1	CATGDRANTEAFF	TGTGCCACCGGGGACAGGGCGAACACTGAAGCTTTCTTT
TRBD2	.	TRBJ2-2	TRBV5-1	CASSRGTSGAGELFF	TGCGCCAGCAGCCGCGGGACTAGCGGTGCCGGGGAGCTGTTTTTT
TRBD1	.	TRBJ2-6	TRBV2	CASSPDRGSSGANVLTF	TGTGCCAGCAGTCCGGACAGGGGTAGCTCTGGGGCCAACGTCCTGACTTTC